The 6 T cell receptor beta chains in this list originate from one sample, sequenced in a study of type 1 regulatory T cells. These receptors have no identified antigens. Each CDR3 protein gets one entry after TCRdb re-called the reads with MiXCR. The repertoire holds approximately 72,000 distinct CDR3 sequences, with 63% as singletons. Source material: cultured T cells, either the whole culture or a sorted T cell fraction (not recorded which). Sample subset: Tr1-enriched cell product generated in vitro against host alloantigens. The receptors here all came from a human donor in good health.

V gene TRBV7-2 combines with J gene TRBJ2-7, with D possibly being TRBD2 (5 bases). CDR1 and CDR2 from the germline V gene are SGHTA and FQGNSA. This CDR3 has 16 residues. V lost 1 base, J lost 1 base, and 14 bases lay in between. CDR3 protein: CASSLGGWISSYEQYF. The CDR3 bases are TGTGCCAGCAGCTTAGGAGGGTGGATTTCATCCTACGAGCAGTACTTC. Filled out from reference TRBV7-2 and TRBJ2-7, the complete variable domain reads GAGVSQSPSNKVTEKGKDVELRCDPISGHTALYWYRQSLGQGLEFLIYFQGNSAPDKSGLPSDRFSAERTGGSVSTLTIQRTQQEDSAVYLCASSLGGWISSYEQYFGPGTRLTVT.

This clonotype has only one observation. The rearrangement uses TRBV27 and TRBJ2-7; D might be TRBD2 (7 bases). Germline values: CDR1 MNHEY, CDR2 SMNVEV (reference sequence). The CDR3 has 14 residues. With 10 bases removed from V and 7 bases from J, the gap between germline ends came to 23 bases. CDR3 amino acids: CATLEGRGAGEQYF. For the CDR3, the DNA is TGTGCCACCCTAGAAGGCCGGGGGGCGGGAGAGCAGTACTTC.

The V gene is TRBV20-1, the J gene TRBJ1-1; TRBD1 might be the D (5 bases). The CDR3 consists of 15 residues. Per germline, CDR1 DFQATT and CDR2 SNEGSKA (reference sequence). Trimming cost V 6 bases and J 0 bases, with 17 bases left between them. CDR3 nucleotides: TGCAGTGCCCTGCCTGAGGGGAGATTGAACACTGAAGCTTTCTTT. Protein: CSALPEGRLNTEAFF.

The V and J genes are TRBV3-1 and TRBJ2-7; D unclear. Deletions cut 0 bases from V and 4 bases from J, with 13 bases between. CDR1 and CDR2 (germline): LGHDT, YNNKEL (reference sequence). There are 15 residues in the CDR3. CDR3 residues: CASSQDLADRYEQYF. The CDR3 nucleotides are TGTGCCAGCAGCCAAGATCTCGCGGACCGTTACGAGCAGTACTTC.

There are a few counts of this clonotype. The chain uses TRBV27 and TRBJ1-6; D is possibly TRBD1 (6 bases). Trimming removed 3 bases at V and 13 bases at J, with 16 bases between. Germline V gives CDR1 MNHEY, CDR2 SMNVEV (reference sequence). The CDR3 runs to 14 residues. The DNA for the CDR3 is TGTGCCAGCAGTTTCTCAGGGGCCACCTCCCCCCTCCACTTT. It codes for CASSFSGATSPLHF.

The chain is built from TRBV5-1 and TRBJ2-7, with D perhaps TRBD1 (6 bases). The germline V gene encodes CDR1 SGHRS and CDR2 YFSETQ. The CDR3 is 12 residues long. V lost 3 bases and J lost 6, with 10 bases in between. CDR3 residues: CASSYTGSEQYF. The DNA for the CDR3 is TGCGCCAGCAGCTACACAGGGTCCGAGCAGTACTTC.